This TCR beta chain originates from a study of CD8+ T cells in alopecia areata. Extraction and reverse transcription of RNA yielded cDNA as the sequencing template. Measured with immunoSEQ multiplex PCR; TCRdb has only the in-frame clones, and not every one. The data show more than 200,000 clones, roughly 40% seen once. As for treatment: oral pan-JAK inhibitor, 5-10 mg twice daily. This specimen was CD4+ T cells sorted from blood, taken at approximately week 36, from a patient treated with tofacitinib. The clonotype originates from a human donor with alopecia areata.

CDR3 loop: CSVEDRDLTEAFF. CDR3 nucleotides: TGCAGCGTTGAGGACAGGGACCTCACTGAAGCTTTCTTT. The chain has TRBV29-1 and TRBJ1-1, with 8 nucleotides matching TRBD1. The germline CDR1 and CDR2 sequences are SQVTM and ANQGSEA. This CDR3 has 13 amino acids. Trimming removed 3 bases from V and 4 bases from J; junction bases left unmatched: 4. Based on the CDR3 plus reference TRBV29-1 and TRBJ1-1, the full variable domain is SAVISQKPSRDICQRGTSLTIQCQVDSQVTMMFWYRQQPGQSLTLIATANQGSEATYESGFVIDKFPISRPNLTFSTLTVSNMSPEDSSIYLCSVEDRDLTEAFFGQGTRLTVV.